The entry that follows covers one T cell receptor (beta chain) sequence. Its cognate antigen is unknown. Naive CD8 cells were CD45RO-negative, positively selected for CCR7, excluding terminally differentiated effector memory CD45RA+ cells. Germline V lookup: CDR1 SEHNR, CDR2 FQNEAQ (reference sequence). CDR3 length equals 18 residues. The ends were cut back, 7 bases at V and 1 base at J, with 25 bases in the middle. Original handling: Because ImmunoSEQ provided only junction sequences with no quality scores, the filtering differed. Method: immunoSEQ multiplex PCR; TCRdb's copy keeps in-frame clones and lacks some. V, J and clone size reflect that table, while D and trimming were determined from the DNA. The table has 550,000 to 750,000 clones, 92% seen once; the top ten hold 24%. The data are from a study of shared clonotypes between healthy human individuals. Study-wide results and limits: On the whole, naive subsets had larger estimated richness than memory subsets had.

This chain links TRBV7-9 with TRBJ2-5; TRBD1 or TRBD2 may be the D gene (5 bases each). Sample: naive CD8+ T cells sorted from blood. The sequence came from a man between 25 and 39 years old in good health. In nucleotides, the CDR3 is TGTGCCAGCACCCTCCCAATGAGGGCAGGGATGGGCCAAGAGACCCAGTACTTC. Translation gives CASTLPMRAGMGQETQYF.